One T cell receptor (beta chain) is described in this entry. The entry originates in a study of control samples from healthy donors and cancer patients. The CDR3 sequence is 14 residues long. Deletions cut 3 bases from V and 3 bases from J, with 9 bases between. Germline CDR1 reads ENHRY; CDR2 reads SYGVKD. The repertoire was sequenced with immunoSEQ multiplex PCR; TCRdb's copy has only in-frame clones and lacks some. This sample carries roughly 38,000 clones, approximately 87% of them seen once, and the ten largest clones take about half. This sequence originates from a man between 60 and 75 years old in good health. Specimen: blood. V usage is TRBV10-3 and J usage is TRBJ1-5, with D unresolved. The CDR3 region has the DNA TGTGCCATCAGTGATGGGAATTACAATCAGCCCCAGCATTTT. This gives the protein CAISDGNYNQPQHF.